The next 14 T cell receptor delta chains were all read from a single sample in a study of delta chains in infants with herpesvirus infections. PBMC RNA was reverse transcribed using gamma-chain- and delta-chain-specific primers. TCRdb reanalyzed the RT-PCR reads using CATT. The table has about 1,400 delta-chain clones, roughly a third seen once. The sequencing here drew on peripheral blood, taken at time point 1 of longitudinal follow-up. The origin of the receptors is a human donor who was a Ugandan infant, either HIV-exposed or HIV-unexposed (not recorded which).

This clone counts as medium-sized. The rearrangement links TRDV2 to TRDJ3; 11 positions match TRDD3. V trimming: 3 bases; J trimming: 0 bases; junction bases outside the gene matches: 3. The germline CDR1 and CDR2 sequences are GEAIGNYY and EKD. The CDR3 length is 18 residues. The CDR3 loop is CACDDTGGYSWDTRQMFF. CDR3 in DNA: TGTGCCTGTGACGATACTGGGGGATACTCCTGGGACACCCGACAGATGTTTTTC.

The rearrangement uses TRDV1 and TRDJ1, with 9 bases that match TRDD3. The V gene's germline CDR1 is TSWWSYY and CDR2 QGS. J lost 0 bases, V lost 0 bases, and 5 bases had no gene match. The CDR3 has 17 residues. This CDR3 reads CALGELGIRLYTDKLIF. The CDR3 DNA reads TGTGCTCTTGGGGAACTGGGGATACGCTTATACACCGATAAACTCATCTTT.

A few counts support this clone. The chain recombines TRDV1 with TRDJ1; perhaps TRDD2 as D (5 bases). The CDR3 consists of 15 residues. Germline V CDR1 and CDR2: TSWWSYY, QGS. Trimming removed 3 bases from V and 7 bases from J, with 18 bases in between. CDR3 in amino acids: CALGDTSRTAGKLIF. CDR3 nucleotide sequence: TGTGCTCTTGGGGACACTTCCCGTACAGCCGGTAAACTCATCTTT.

By its share, this clone is large. This chain links TRDV1 with TRDJ1, with D tentatively TRDD3 (6 bases). CDR3 size: 15 residues. CDR1 is TSWWSYY and CDR2 is QGS in the germline V gene. With 2 bases removed from V and 0 bases from J, the gap between germline ends came to 10 bases. CDR3 coding DNA: TGTGCTCTTGGGGAATACGGGATAGACACCGATAAACTCATCTTT. Translating it yields CALGEYGIDTDKLIF.

Turning to this clone: A read error may be the cause here, since a much bigger clone is one base away. The sample carries other DNA sequences with the same CDR3. The chain combines TRDV1 with TRDJ3, with TRDD3 as a possible D gene (5 bases). This CDR3 region has 17 residues. With 4 bases removed from V and 2 bases from J, the gap between germline ends came to 12 bases. Germline values: CDR1 TSWWSYY, CDR2 QGS. CDR3 sequence reads: CALGAEGGPWDTRQMFF. The CDR3 DNA reads TGTGCTCTTGGGGCGGAAGGGGGCCCCTGGGACACCCGACAGATGTTTTTC.

Concerning this clone itself: A far larger clone is one nucleotide away, so this likely arose from a read error. This sequence joins TRAV38-2/DV8 and TRDJ1, with D perhaps matching TRDD3 (6 bases). The CDR3 sequence is 16 residues long. Germline values: CDR1 TSESDYY, CDR2 QEAYKQQN. Trimming removed 2 bases at V and 0 bases at J, with 14 bases between. CDR3 region: CAYRRRDGGNTDKLIF. CDR3 DNA sequence: TGTGCTTATAGGAGGAGGGACGGGGGGAACACCGATAAACTCATCTTT.

As regards this clone: Possible read error: a much larger clone is one base away. J is TRDJ1 and V is TRDV1; tentative D call: TRDD3 (5 bases). Germline V lookup: CDR1 TSWWSYY, CDR2 QGS. V dropped 1 base and J dropped 7 bases, with 34 bases sitting between them. The CDR3 length is 21 residues. The CDR3 DNA is TGTGCTCTTGGGGAACGGACGGGTACGGTGGGGTGCTTTGGGTTCGTCGGTAAACTCATCTTT. Its translation: CALGERTGTVGCFGFVGKLIF.

A remark on this clone: This DNA's translation differs at residue 3 from TCRdb's protein, which comes from a much larger clone; a read error is likely, and the protein shown is translated from the DNA. This chain links TRDV1 with TRDJ1; 9 bases are a match to TRDD3. This CDR3 region has 19 residues. CDR1 is TSWWSYY and CDR2 is QGS in the germline V gene. CDR3 sequence: CAVGEPTPHLGDYTDKLIF. The DNA of the CDR3 is TGTGCTGTTGGGGAACCCACACCTCATCTGGGGGATTACACCGATAAACTCATCTTT.

About this clone: This is likely an artifact of a read error, given a far larger clone one base away. V is TRDV2 and J is TRDJ3, with 10 bases lining up with TRDD3. This CDR3 contains 15 residues. Germline loops: CDR1 GEAIGNYY, CDR2 EKD. CDR3 sequence reads: CACDWGILDPRQMFF. CDR3 nucleotides: TGTGCCTGTGACTGGGGGATACTGGACCCCCGACAGATGTTTTTC.

A few counts support this clone. The V and J genes are TRDV2 and TRDJ3; the match to TRDD3 covers 8 bases. The CDR3 covers 18 residues. V shed 1 base, J shed 0 bases, and the junction held 4 bases outside the gene matches. The germline CDR1 and CDR2 sequences are GEAIGNYY and EKD. CDR3 nucleotides: TGTGCCTGTGACACTGGGGGATGCTCCTCCTGGGACACCCGACAGATGTTTTTC. Translating it yields CACDTGGCSSWDTRQMFF.

This clone has a handful of counts. DNA for the CDR3: TGTGCCTGTGACCCACTTACTGGGGGACCACCCACCGATAAACTCATCTTT. Translated: CACDPLTGGPPTDKLIF. The chain uses TRDV2 and TRDJ1, with TRDD3 identical over 9 bases. In germline, CDR1 is GEAIGNYY, CDR2 EKD. V lost 3 bases, J lost 1 base, and 11 bases stayed unmatched. The CDR3 spans 17 residues.

By share, this clone counts as medium-sized. The genes are TRDV1 and TRDJ1; 10 bases fit TRDD3. The CDR3 is 18 residues long. Unmatched junction bases numbered 18, after V lost 0 bases and J lost 11 bases. Germline lookup yields CDR1 TSWWSYY and CDR2 QGS. The CDR3 DNA reads TGTGCTCTTGGGGAACTTGGTCCTCCTAAGAGGGGGGATACGAGTCTCATCTTT. Amino acid sequence: CALGELGPPKRGDTSLIF.

Sample share makes this clone large. The genes are TRDV1 and TRDJ1; a weak D match, TRDD3 (7 bases). Germline V gene sequence: CDR1 TSWWSYY, CDR2 QGS. Between the trimmed V and J ends, which lost 0 bases and 3 bases, there was a span of 26 bases. This CDR3 contains 20 residues. The CDR3 sequence: CALGELLTLPYGILADKLIF. The CDR3 DNA reads TGTGCTCTTGGGGAACTGTTAACCCTTCCCTACGGGATACTAGCCGATAAACTCATCTTT.

Within the sample, this clone is medium-sized. CDR3 in DNA: TGTGCTCTTGGACCGGGAGGGCCACTGGGGGATTTAAGGGCATACACCGATAAACTCATCTTT. It translates to CALGPGGPLGDLRAYTDKLIF. The chain couples TRDV1 to TRDJ1, with 10 nucleotides matching TRDD3. The CDR3 runs to 21 residues. With V trimmed by 6 bases and J by 0 bases, 22 bases remained unmatched. The V gene's germline CDR1 is TSWWSYY and CDR2 QGS.